Included here is one T cell receptor (beta chain) sequence, with context. Produced via immunoSEQ multiplex PCR; TCRdb's table is partial and in-frame only. The data hold around 80,000 clones, with over 65% observed a single time. This sample is drawn from a study of blood T cell repertoires in COVID-19. Study summary: There were acute and convalescent COVID-19 samples, and they came from the United States, Italy and Spain. Sources were T cells, B-cell-depleted T cells, or PBMCs; the material itself was cDNA or gDNA.

CDR3 length: 17 residues. The germline V and J ends were trimmed by 2 bases and 2 bases, with 16 bases remaining between them. The germline gives CDR1 SGHVS, CDR2 FNYEAQ. The receptor comes from a man between 45 and 60 years old with active or convalescent COVID-19. V and J are TRBV7-6 and TRBJ1-5; weak D call: TRBD1 (6 bases). The sequencing input was peripheral blood. As DNA, the CDR3 is TGTGCCAGCAGCTTAAGGGGAGCGACAGGCCGCAATCAGCCCCAGCATTTT. It codes for CASSLRGATGRNQPQHF. Filled out from reference TRBV7-6 and TRBJ1-5, the complete variable domain reads GAGVSQSPRYKVTKRGQDVALRCDPISGHVSLYWYRQALGQGPEFLTYFNYEAQQDKSGLPNDRFSAERPEGSISTLTIQRTEQRDSAMYRCASSLRGATGRNQPQHFGDGTRLSIL.